A single sample gave rise to the 20 T cell receptor beta chains below, sequenced in a study of post-analysis software for immune sequencing data. Included in the TCR beta cDNA libraries were unique molecular identifiers. TCRdb reanalysed the PCR reads using MiXCR and keeps one entry per CDR3 protein. The sample gives roughly 400,000 distinct CDR3 sequences, 35% to 45% of which show up once; approximately 7.1% is in the top ten. Study outcomes and limitations: Patients carried roughly 5 TRBV segments more frequently than controls did, and TRBV5-6, TRBV5-1 and TRBV20-1 were among them.

No antigen has been assigned to these receptors. The sequenced material came from blood. These receptors came from a girl aged 2 to 9 with multiple sclerosis.

The rearrangement uses TRBV27 and TRBJ1-2; unclear D gene. The CDR3 has 13 residues. V gave up 2 bases and J gave up 1 base, with 5 bases separating them. Germline V lookup: CDR1 MNHEY, CDR2 SMNVEV (reference sequence). CDR3 region: CASSLAINYGYTF. DNA for the CDR3: TGTGCCAGCAGTTTAGCTATTAACTATGGCTACACCTTC.

This CDR3 reads CASSPGLRTGANVLTF. In DNA, the CDR3 is TGTGCCAGCAGTCCGGGACTAAGGACCGGGGCCAACGTCCTGACTTTC. The chain employs TRBV2 and TRBJ2-6; 7 bases are a match to TRBD2. From germline, CDR1 is SNHLY and CDR2 FYNNEI. This CDR3 has 16 amino acids. Trimming cost V 5 bases and J 4 bases; bases outside gene matches: 8.

The chain uses TRBV5-1 and TRBJ2-3, with 8 bases that match TRBD2. Per germline, CDR1 SGHRS and CDR2 YFSETQ. Trimming took 0 bases from V and 2 from J; bases not matched to a gene: 5. CDR3 length equals 16 residues. The DNA for the CDR3 is TGCGCCAGCAGCTTGGTGGGTAGCGGGAACACAGATACGCAGTATTTT. The encoded protein is CASSLVGSGNTDTQYF.

In its sample, this clonotype was seen a few times. This sequence joins TRBV15 and TRBJ2-3, with D uncertain. There are 13 residues in the CDR3. CDR1 is LNHNV, CDR2 YYDKDF, per germline (reference sequence). V shed 0 bases and J shed 8 bases, with 9 bases lying between them. The CDR3 bases are TGTGCCACCAGCAGAGACAGGCCAGCTACGCAGTATTTT. Translation: CATSRDRPATQYF.

The chain uses TRBV20-1 and TRBJ2-1, with TRBD2 identical over 13 bases. The CDR3 has 16 amino acids. V trimming: 1 base; J trimming: 9 bases; junction bases outside the gene matches: 9. Germline V gene sequence: CDR1 DFQATT, CDR2 SNEGSKA (reference sequence). As DNA, the CDR3 is TGCAGTGCTAGAGCCCCTACTAGCGGGAGGGCGGGTGAGCAGTTCTTC. It is translated as CSARAPTSGRAGEQFF.

The rearrangement links TRBV20-1 to TRBJ2-5; 9 bases match TRBD2. CDR1 and CDR2 from the germline V gene are DFQATT and SNEGSKA (reference sequence). This CDR3 region has 18 residues. The V and J ends lost 2 bases and 11 bases, in that order; junction bases with no gene match: 24. Here the CDR3 DNA reads TGCAGTGCTAGACCCCAAGGAGCACGAGCGGGGGGATCCCATGAGCAGTACTTC. Translating gives CSARPQGARAGGSHEQYF.

The table lists this clonotype with a few counts. The chain is built from TRBV20-1 and TRBJ2-5; TRBD1 is a possible D gene (6 bases). The CDR3 has 13 residues. Trimming took off 4 bases at V and 5 bases at J, with 14 bases between the two ends. The germline gives CDR1 DFQATT, CDR2 SNEGSKA (reference sequence). The CDR3 DNA sequence: TGCAGTGCTATTAACAGGGTTATTGAGACCCAGTACTTC. Residues: CSAINRVIETQYF.

The chain employs TRBV5-1 and TRBJ2-7; 13 bases map to TRBD2. V trimming: 0 bases; J trimming: 4 bases; junction bases outside the gene matches: 7. The CDR3 length is 17 residues. The germline V gene encodes CDR1 SGHRS and CDR2 YFSETQ. The CDR3 coding sequence is TGCGCCAGCAGCTTGGCCCCACTAGCGGGAGGGTCTTACGAGCAGTACTTC. This codes for CASSLAPLAGGSYEQYF.

The chain carries TRBV29-1 and TRBJ2-3; 14 bases fit TRBD2. With 4 bases clipped from V and 0 bases from J, the junction kept 9 bases outside the gene matches. The CDR3 extends over 18 amino acids. CDR1 SQVTM and CDR2 ANQGSEA come from the germline V gene. Written as DNA, the CDR3 is TGCAGCGTTGCCCGTGGGACTAGCGGGGGCTTTAGCACAGATACGCAGTATTTT. As protein: CSVARGTSGGFSTDTQYF.

This clonotype showed up just a few times. This chain links TRBV29-1 with TRBJ2-7; 13 bases line up with TRBD2. This CDR3 contains 16 residues. Germline V gene data show CDR1 as SQVTM and CDR2 as ANQGSEA. Trimming took 6 bases from V and 4 from J; bases not matched to a gene: 12. The DNA for the CDR3 is TGCAGCGTCACCGTCGCGGGACTAGCGGGAAGGTACGAGCAGTACTTC. Residues: CSVTVAGLAGRYEQYF.

The chain employs TRBV7-9 and TRBJ2-3, with TRBD2 matching over 12 bases. This CDR3 is built from 17 residues. The J segment lost 2 bases and the V segment lost 5 bases, leaving 8 bases of the junction unmatched. In germline, CDR1 is SEHNR, CDR2 FQNEAQ (reference sequence). The CDR3 region is CASSDRLAGVNTDTQYF. Here the CDR3 DNA reads TGTGCCAGCAGCGACAGACTAGCGGGAGTTAACACAGATACGCAGTATTTT. Variable domain in full (rest from reference TRBV7-9 and TRBJ2-3): DTGVSQNPRHKITKRGQNVTFRCDPISEHNRLYWYRQTLGQGPEFLTYFQNEAQLEKSRLLSDRFSAERPKGSFSTLEIQRTEQGDSAMYLCASSDRLAGVNTDTQYFGPGTRLTVL.

The sample holds a few counts of this clonotype. This sequence joins TRBV20-1 and TRBJ2-3, with D possibly being TRBD2 (6 bases). Germline values: CDR1 DFQATT, CDR2 SNEGSKA (reference sequence). The germline V and J ends were trimmed by 0 bases and 0 bases, with 13 bases remaining between them. The CDR3 runs 16 residues. CDR3 protein: CSARDADYSSTDTQYF. CDR3 bases: TGCAGTGCTAGAGATGCGGACTACTCTAGCACAGATACGCAGTATTTT.

This chain joins TRBV29-1 and TRBJ1-5; weak D call: TRBD1 (5 bases). The germline gives CDR1 SQVTM, CDR2 ANQGSEA. The CDR3 has 14 amino acids. V was shortened by 6 bases and J by 0 bases, with 12 bases between the two germline ends. CDR3: CSVGDGDSNQPQHF. The CDR3 DNA is TGCAGCGTGGGGGACGGAGATAGCAATCAGCCCCAGCATTTT.

In its sample, this clonotype was seen a few times. This sequence joins TRBV11-2 and TRBJ2-3; 7 bases map to TRBD2. V was pared by 7 bases and J by 3 bases, with 10 bases of the junction left unmatched. The CDR3 has 15 amino acids. Germline CDR1 is SGHAT and CDR2 is FQNNGV. The CDR3 nucleotides are TGTGCCAGCACCTTCCCCAGGGAGGGAACAGATACGCAGTATTTT. Translated: CASTFPREGTDTQYF. Supplemented by reference TRBV11-2 and TRBJ2-3, the full variable domain reads EAGVAQSPRYKIIEKRQSVAFWCNPISGHATLYWYQQILGQGPKLLIQFQNNGVVDDSQLPKDRFSAERLKGVDSTLKIQPAKLEDSAVYLCASTFPREGTDTQYFGPGTRLTVL.

CDR3 protein: CASSPGQGHTEAFF. The CDR3, as DNA: TGTGCCAGCAGCCCGGGACAGGGTCATACTGAAGCTTTCTTT. V gene TRBV12-3 or TRBV12-4 combines with J gene TRBJ1-1, with 9 bases that match TRBD1. V trimming: 6 bases; J trimming: 5 bases; junction bases outside the gene matches: 7. The CDR3 is 14 residues long.

This clonotype was picked up a small number of times. The gene calls are TRBV29-1 and TRBJ2-7; 10 bases fit TRBD1. The V and J ends lost 1 base and 4 bases, in that order; junction bases with no gene match: 7. The CDR3 runs 15 residues. Germline V gene data show CDR1 as SQVTM and CDR2 as ANQGSEA. The DNA of the CDR3 is TGCAGCGTTGAAGCCATGACAGGGGGCGAATACGAGCAGTACTTC. Its protein is CSVEAMTGGEYEQYF.

This clonotype was counted only a few times. Here the CDR3 reads CSARDREFYNEQFF. CDR3 DNA sequence: TGCAGTGCTAGAGATAGGGAATTCTACAATGAGCAGTTCTTC. The rearrangement joins TRBV20-1 to TRBJ2-1; D call uncertain. The CDR3 has 14 residues. V lost 0 bases and J lost 3, with 9 bases in between. Germline V gene data show CDR1 as DFQATT and CDR2 as SNEGSKA (reference sequence).

The chain joins TRBV20-1 to TRBJ1-5, with a possible D match to TRBD1 (6 bases). The CDR3 extends over 15 amino acids. Per the germline V gene, CDR1 is DFQATT and CDR2 is SNEGSKA (reference sequence). V lost 4 bases and J lost 1, with 14 bases in between. The DNA of the CDR3 is TGCAGTGCTAACTCAGGGGTTGGGAGCAATCAGCCCCAGCATTTT. Amino acid sequence: CSANSGVGSNQPQHF.

The chain couples TRBV12-5 to TRBJ2-1; 7 bases fit TRBD1. CDR1 LGHNT and CDR2 FRNRAP come from the germline V gene. The V gene end was trimmed by 6 bases and the J gene end by 9 bases; junction bases not matched to a gene: 11. The CDR3 totals 14 residues. CDR3 coding DNA: TGTGCTAGTGGCCTGGGACAGAGTGGTTCTGAGCAGTTCTTC. Translated, it gives CASGLGQSGSEQFF.

The chain recombines TRBV9 with TRBJ2-3; D is possibly TRBD1 or TRBD2 (5 bases each). In germline, CDR1 is SGDLS, CDR2 YYNGEE. The CDR3 is 15 residues long. Trimming stripped 2 bases from V and 2 bases from J, with 12 bases between. This CDR3 reads CASSVGTQTTDTQYF. The DNA for the CDR3 is TGTGCCAGCAGCGTCGGGACCCAGACCACAGATACGCAGTATTTT. The full variable domain, completed using reference TRBV9 and TRBJ2-3, is DSGVTQTPKHLITATGQRVTLRCSPRSGDLSVYWYQQSLDQGLQFLIQYYNGEERAKGNILERFSAQQFPDLHSELNLSSLELGDSALYFCASSVGTQTTDTQYFGPGTRLTVL.